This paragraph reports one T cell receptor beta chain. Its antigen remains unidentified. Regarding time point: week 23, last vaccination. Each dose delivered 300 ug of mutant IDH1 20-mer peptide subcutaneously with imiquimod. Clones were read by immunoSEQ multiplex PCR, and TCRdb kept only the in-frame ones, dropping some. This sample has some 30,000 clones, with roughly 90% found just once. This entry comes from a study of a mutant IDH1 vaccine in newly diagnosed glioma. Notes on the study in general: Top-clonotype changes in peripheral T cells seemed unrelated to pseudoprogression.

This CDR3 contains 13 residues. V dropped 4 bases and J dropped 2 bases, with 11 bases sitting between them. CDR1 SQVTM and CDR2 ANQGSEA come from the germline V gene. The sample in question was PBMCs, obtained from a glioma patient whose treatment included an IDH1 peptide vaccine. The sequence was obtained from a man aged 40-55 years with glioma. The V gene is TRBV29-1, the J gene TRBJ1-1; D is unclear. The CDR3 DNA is TGCAGCGTTGGAAGGGATCCAAACACTGAAGCTTTCTTT. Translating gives CSVGRDPNTEAFF.